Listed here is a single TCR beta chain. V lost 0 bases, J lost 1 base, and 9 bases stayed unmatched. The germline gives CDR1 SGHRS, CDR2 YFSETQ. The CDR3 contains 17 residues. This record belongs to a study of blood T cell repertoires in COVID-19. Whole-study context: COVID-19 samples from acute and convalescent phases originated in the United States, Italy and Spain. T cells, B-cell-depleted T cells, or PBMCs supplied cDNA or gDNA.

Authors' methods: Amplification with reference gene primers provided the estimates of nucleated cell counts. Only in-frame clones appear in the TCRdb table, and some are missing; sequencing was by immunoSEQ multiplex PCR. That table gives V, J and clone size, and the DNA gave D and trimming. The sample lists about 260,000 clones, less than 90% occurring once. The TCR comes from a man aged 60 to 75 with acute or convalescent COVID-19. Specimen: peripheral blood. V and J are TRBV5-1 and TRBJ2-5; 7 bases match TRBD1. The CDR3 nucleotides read TGCGCCAGCAGCTTGGGAGGTACGACAGGGCTCCAAGAGACCCAGTACTTC. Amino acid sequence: CASSLGGTTGLQETQYF. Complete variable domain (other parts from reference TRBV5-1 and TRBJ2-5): KAGVTQTPRYLIKTRGQQVTLSCSPISGHRSVSWYQQTPGQGLQFLFEYFSETQRNKGNFPGRFSGRQFSNSRSEMNVSTLELGDSALYLCASSLGGTTGLQETQYFGPGTRLLVL.